This T cell receptor (beta chain) comes out of a study of blood T cell repertoires in COVID-19. Germline lookup yields CDR1 KGHSH and CDR2 LQKENI. Trimming at V came to 0 bases and at J to 1 base, leaving 8 bases not matched to a gene. This CDR3 region has 19 residues. Produced via immunoSEQ multiplex PCR; TCRdb's table is partial and in-frame only. The sample includes 250,000 to 300,000 clones, about 89% of them seen just once. The sequence was collected from a woman in her twenties or thirties with COVID-19, enrolled during active disease. The genes are TRBV18 and TRBJ2-6, with 8 bases aligning to TRBD2. The sample was peripheral blood. For the CDR3, the DNA is TGTGCCAGCTCACCACCTTTTCCGCGGGAGGAGTCTGGGGCCAACGTCCTGACTTTC. Protein: CASSPPFPREESGANVLTF. Together with reference TRBV18 and TRBJ2-6, the CDR3 gives the full variable domain: NAGVMQNPRHLVRRRGQEARLRCSPMKGHSHVYWYRQLPEEGLKFMVYLQKENIIDESGMPKERFSAEFPKEGPSILRIQQVVRGDSAAYFCASSPPFPREESGANVLTFGAGSRLTVL.